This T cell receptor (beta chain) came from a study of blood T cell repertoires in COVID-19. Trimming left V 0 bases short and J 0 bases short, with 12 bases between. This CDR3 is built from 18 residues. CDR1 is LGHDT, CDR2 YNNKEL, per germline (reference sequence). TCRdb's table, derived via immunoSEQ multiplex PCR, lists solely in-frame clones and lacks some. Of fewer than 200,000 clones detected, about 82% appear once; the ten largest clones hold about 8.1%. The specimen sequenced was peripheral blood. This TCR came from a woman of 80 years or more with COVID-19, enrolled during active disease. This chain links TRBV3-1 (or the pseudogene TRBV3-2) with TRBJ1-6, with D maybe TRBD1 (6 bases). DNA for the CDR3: TGTGCCAGCAGCCAAGAGAGGGGGGGGGCCTCCTATAATTCACCCCTCCACTTT. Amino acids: CASSQERGGASYNSPLHF.